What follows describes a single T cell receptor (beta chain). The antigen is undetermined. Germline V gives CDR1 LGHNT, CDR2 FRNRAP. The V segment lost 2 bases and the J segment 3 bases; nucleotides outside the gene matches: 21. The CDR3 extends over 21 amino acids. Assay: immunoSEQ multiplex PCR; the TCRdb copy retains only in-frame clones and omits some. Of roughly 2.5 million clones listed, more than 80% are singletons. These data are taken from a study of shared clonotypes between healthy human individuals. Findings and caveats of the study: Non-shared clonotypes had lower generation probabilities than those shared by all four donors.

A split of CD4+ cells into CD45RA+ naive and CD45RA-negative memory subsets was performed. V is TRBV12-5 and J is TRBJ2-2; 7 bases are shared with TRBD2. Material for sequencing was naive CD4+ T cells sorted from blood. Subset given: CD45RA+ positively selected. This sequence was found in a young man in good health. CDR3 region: CASGLFRIELMGGVDTGELFF. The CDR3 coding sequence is TGTGCTAGTGGTTTGTTTAGGATCGAACTGATGGGAGGGGTCGACACCGGGGAGCTGTTTTTT.